This TCR beta chain was recorded in a study of blood T cell repertoires in COVID-19. Study-wide context: COVID-19 samples collected from the United States, Italy and Spain covered acute and convalescent phases. In each case, the material was cDNA or gDNA derived from T cells, B-cell-depleted T cells, or PBMCs.

In Seattle, patients joined the study during active infection and were tracked longitudinally. The V end was cut by 4 bases, the J end by 0 bases, with 16 bases between. CDR1 and CDR2 (germline): LNHDA, SQIVND (reference sequence). The CDR3 has 17 residues. The repertoire was sequenced with immunoSEQ multiplex PCR; TCRdb's copy has only in-frame clones and lacks some. The table lists about 230,000 clones, approximately 84% of them singletons. The clonotype originates from a man in his fifties or sixties with COVID-19, enrolled during active disease. V and J are TRBV19 and TRBJ2-1; D is possibly TRBD2 (5 bases). Material: peripheral blood. This chain's CDR3 is CASSSPHRADSYNEQFF. CDR3 DNA: TGTGCCAGTAGTAGCCCTCATCGAGCGGACTCCTACAATGAGCAGTTCTTC.